The present T cell receptor beta chain was sequenced within a study of CD8+CD57+ T cells in acquired aplastic anemia. Whole-study context: Sorted CD4+ and CD8+ cells gave a mean 3.2 ug DNA, range 0.2 to 27.4 ug.

Study outcomes and limitations: Patients did not significantly differ from controls in CD8+ Simpson's diversity.

Germline V gene sequence: CDR1 SQVTM, CDR2 ANQGSEA. This CDR3 region has 13 residues. The V end was cut by 7 bases, the J end by 1 base, with 13 bases between. The use of genomic DNA as template underpinned the TCR beta VDJ and CDR3 profiling. TCRdb itself ran the reads through MiXCR, one entry per CDR3 protein. The sample yields 130,000 or so distinct CDR3 sequences, 40% to 45% seen once. This clonotype has more than one count but fewer than ten. Its antigen is still unknown. The genes are TRBV29-1 and TRBJ1-1; tentative D call: TRBD1 (5 bases). The clonotype comes from a human donor in good health, serving as a control. Sequenced sample: sorted CD4+, CD8+, or CD8+CD57+ T cells (not recorded which) from PBMCs. This CDR3 is CSGSWGGNTEAFF. CDR3 nucleotides: TGCAGCGGATCTTGGGGGGGGAACACTGAAGCTTTCTTT.